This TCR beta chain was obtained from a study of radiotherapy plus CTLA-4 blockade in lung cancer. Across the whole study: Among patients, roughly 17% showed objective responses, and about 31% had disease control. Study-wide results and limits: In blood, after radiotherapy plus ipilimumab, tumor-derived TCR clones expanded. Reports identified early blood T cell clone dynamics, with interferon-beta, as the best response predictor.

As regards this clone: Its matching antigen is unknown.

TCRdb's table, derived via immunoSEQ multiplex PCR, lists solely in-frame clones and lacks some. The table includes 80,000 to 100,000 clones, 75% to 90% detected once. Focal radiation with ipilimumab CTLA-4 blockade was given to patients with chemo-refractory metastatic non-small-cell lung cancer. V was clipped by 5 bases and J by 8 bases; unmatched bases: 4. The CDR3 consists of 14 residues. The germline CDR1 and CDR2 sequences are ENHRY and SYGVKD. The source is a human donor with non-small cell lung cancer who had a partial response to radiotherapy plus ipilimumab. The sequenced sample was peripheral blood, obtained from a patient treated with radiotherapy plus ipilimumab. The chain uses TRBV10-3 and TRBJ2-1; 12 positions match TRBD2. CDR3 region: CAISPGLAGHEQFF. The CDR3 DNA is TGTGCCATCAGTCCGGGACTAGCGGGCCATGAGCAGTTCTTC.